Listed below are T cell receptor beta chains from one sample, sequenced in a study of blood T cell repertoires in COVID-19. Sequencing used immunoSEQ multiplex PCR; TCRdb keeps in-frame clones, though not all of them. This table holds about 68,000 clones, approximately 90% found once. Sequenced sample: peripheral blood. These receptors were obtained from a man aged 50 to 59 with COVID-19, enrolled during active disease. CDR3s include the opening cysteine and the closing phenylalanine or tryptophan. The order of the fields is V gene, D gene, J gene, clone size, CDR3 DNA, CDR3 protein. The D gene is left open where the match is weak. For some rows the clone size is stated as once, few or many, or as a class when expanded; others skip it.

>TRBV10-3|NA|TRBJ2-1|NA
TGTGCCAACCACGGGGTCTACAATGAGCAGTTCTTC
CANHGVYNEQFF
>TRBV19|TRBD2|TRBJ2-7|NA
TGTGCCAGTAGTCCGCGACTAGCGGGAGCCGAGCAGTACTTC
CASSPRLAGAEQYF
>TRBV14|NA|TRBJ2-7|NA
TGTGCCAGCAGCCAAGGACTCTACTCCTACGAGCAGTACTTC
CASSQGLYSYEQYF
>TRBV5-4|NA|TRBJ1-4|NA
TGTGCCAGCAGCCCGGCGGGGGCCGAAAATGAAAAACTGTTTTTT
CASSPAGAENEKLFF
>TRBV5-6|TRBD1|TRBJ1-2|NA
TGTGCCAGCAGCTTATCGGGGACAGGGGGCGCTGTATCCGGCTACACCTTC
CASSLSGTGGAVSGYTF
>TRBV2|NA|TRBJ1-1|NA
TGTGCCAGCACTGGGGGGAGGAACACTGAAGCTTTCTTT
CASTGGRNTEAFF
>TRBV4-1|NA|TRBJ1-5|NA
TGCGCCAGCAGTAGAAAAATAGAGGGTGGCCAGCCCCAGCATTTT
CASSRKIEGGQPQHF
>TRBV6-5|TRBD1|TRBJ1-2|once
TGTGCCAGCACCAAGACAGGGTTTGATGGCTATGGCTACACCTTC
CASTKTGFDGYGYTF
>TRBV7-7|NA|TRBJ2-2|NA
TGTGCTAGCAGCCTACGTTTGAACACCGGGGAGCTGTTTTTT
CASSLRLNTGELFF
>TRBV12-3/TRBV12-4|NA|TRBJ1-2|NA
TGTGCCAGCAGCTCGGGAAAGTACTATGGCTACACCTTC
CASSSGKYYGYTF
>TRBV11-1|TRBD1|TRBJ1-1|NA
TGTGCCAGCAGCAGGACAGGGGTTGCTTATGAAGCTTTCTTT
CASSRTGVAYEAFF
>TRBV14|TRBD1|TRBJ1-5|NA
TGTGCCAGCAGCCAAGGACAGGGAAAAAATCAGCCCCAGCATTTT
CASSQGQGKNQPQHF
>TRBV18|NA|TRBJ2-5|NA
TGTGCCAGCTCACCACCCCAGGGGAGAGAGACCCAGTACTTC
CASSPPQGRETQYF
>TRBV7-9|NA|TRBJ2-1|NA
TGTGCCAGCAGCTTAGACGGCGCCAGGGAGCAGTTCTTC
CASSLDGAREQFF
>TRBV28|NA|TRBJ1-1|NA
TGTGCCAGCAGTTTGAAAGGGGGTAACACTGAAGCTTTCTTT
CASSLKGGNTEAFF
>TRBV6-6|NA|TRBJ1-1|many
TGTGCCAGCGGGACATCCTCTCTCACTGAAGCTTTCTTT
CASGTSSLTEAFF
>TRBV5-4|TRBD1|TRBJ1-4|NA
TGTGCCAGCAGTCGACAGGGGGCAAGTGAAAAACTGTTTTTT
CASSRQGASEKLFF
>TRBV9|NA|TRBJ1-6|NA
TGTGCCAGCAGCCCTACGGAGGGGAGGTATTCACCCCTCCACTTT
CASSPTEGRYSPLHF
>TRBV6-1|NA|TRBJ1-5|NA
TGTGCCAGCAGTGAAGCAAACGGAGAATATCAGCCCCAGCATTTT
CASSEANGEYQPQHF
>TRBV29-1|NA|TRBJ1-2|NA
TGCAGCGTTGAATGGGTACAGGGCCATGGCTACACCTTC
CSVEWVQGHGYTF
>TRBV19|TRBD1|TRBJ1-5|NA
TGTGCCAGTAGTGTAAGGGGGCAGTGGCAGCCCCAGCATTTT
CASSVRGQWQPQHF
>TRBV14|NA|TRBJ1-4|NA
TGTGCCAGCAGCCCAGGACAGCTCATCAATGAAAAACTGTTTTTT
CASSPGQLINEKLFF
>TRBV6-6|TRBD1|TRBJ1-5|NA
TGTGCCAGCAGTTACTATGGGACAGGGGTAGCTCAGCCCCAGCATTTT
CASSYYGTGVAQPQHF
>TRBV20-1|NA|TRBJ2-1|once
TGCAGTGCCTCCCGCGACAATGAGCAGTTCTTC
CSASRDNEQFF
>TRBV12-2|NA|TRBJ1-2|NA
TGTGCAAGTCGCTTAGCAGCCCCGGGCAGGGGGAAGGGCTACACCTTC
CASRLAAPGRGKGYTF
>TRBV6-5|TRBD1|TRBJ2-7|NA
TGTGCCAGCGACCGGGACAGCGAGCAGTACTTC
CASDRDSEQYF
>TRBV29-1|TRBD1|TRBJ1-2|NA
TGCAGCGTTGATTCCTCCTACGGACAGGGGGCTAACTATGGCTACACCTTC
CSVDSSYGQGANYGYTF
>TRBV5-1|NA|TRBJ2-2|few
TGCGCCAGCAGCTTGGCGAGTACCGGGGAGCTGTTTTTT
CASSLASTGELFF
>TRBV19|NA|TRBJ2-7|NA
TGTGCCAGTAGTAGGGGGGAAAAAAGCCCCTACGAGCAGTACTTC
CASSRGEKSPYEQYF
>TRBV24-1|NA|TRBJ2-3|NA
TGTGCCACCAGTTGGGAGAACACAGATACGCAGTATTTT
CATSWENTDTQYF
>TRBV4-2|TRBD2|TRBJ2-1|NA
TGTGCCAGCAGCCAAGATCTAGCGGGAGTAAGCTACAATGAGCAGTTCTTC
CASSQDLAGVSYNEQFF
>TRBV9|TRBD2|TRBJ2-1|NA
TGTGCCAGCAGCGTAGGAGCGGGAGTTAGGAATGAGCAGTTCTTC
CASSVGAGVRNEQFF
>TRBV6-5|NA|TRBJ1-2|NA
TGTGCCAGCCGCACGACAGGCCCCGGTGGCTACACCTTC
CASRTTGPGGYTF
>TRBV3-1/TRBV3-2|TRBD2|TRBJ2-1|NA
TGTGCCAGCAGCCAAGGACTAGCGGGATTGAATGAGCAGTTCTTC
CASSQGLAGLNEQFF
>TRBV24-1|TRBD2|TRBJ2-1|NA
TGTGCCACCAGTGATCGGACTCCGGGACTAGCGGACAATGAGCAGTTCTTC
CATSDRTPGLADNEQFF
>TRBV30|NA|TRBJ1-4|once
TGTGCCTGGAGTGTACTTGGAGGAAAACTGTTTTTT
CAWSVLGGKLFF
>TRBV5-1|TRBD1|TRBJ1-5|NA
TGCGCCAGCAGCTTGGAAGGGGGCGTAGAGCCCCAGCATTTT
CASSLEGGVEPQHF
>TRBV29-1|TRBD2|TRBJ2-2|NA
TGCAGCGTTGATGCGGGAGTCCCCACCGGGGAGCTGTTTTTT
CSVDAGVPTGELFF
>TRBV5-1|TRBD1|TRBJ2-7|NA
TGCGCCAGCAGCCGGTTGACAGGGAACTCCTACGAGCAGTACTTC
CASSRLTGNSYEQYF
>TRBV14|TRBD1|TRBJ2-7|NA
TGTGCCACTGGACAGGGCGCCTACGAGCAGTACTTC
CATGQGAYEQYF
>TRBV15|TRBD1|TRBJ1-5|NA
TGTGCCACCAGCAGAGGGGGACAGCGGACCAATCAGCCCCAGCATTTT
CATSRGGQRTNQPQHF
>TRBV28|NA|TRBJ1-6|once
TGTGCCAGCAGTTCACGGAGCTCCTATAATTCACCCCTCCACTTT
CASSSRSSYNSPLHF
>TRBV5-4|TRBD2|TRBJ2-5|NA
TGTGCCAGCAGCCCCGGGACTAGCGGGAGGAGTAGAGAGACCCAGTACTTC
CASSPGTSGRSRETQYF
>TRBV5-1|TRBD1|TRBJ2-5|once
TGCGCCAGCAGCTTGGGGGGACAGGGGTCATTTGAGACCCAGTACTTC
CASSLGGQGSFETQYF
>TRBV6-5|NA|TRBJ2-2|NA
TGTGCCAGCAGTTTTCGTCCGGGCACCGGGGAGCTGTTTTTT
CASSFRPGTGELFF
>TRBV3-1/TRBV3-2|TRBD2|TRBJ2-3|NA
TGTGCCAGCAGCCGCGGCCTAGCGGGAGGGCCGTCCACAGATACGCAGTATTTT
CASSRGLAGGPSTDTQYF
>TRBV19|NA|TRBJ2-2|NA
TGTGCCAGTAGCCCCAGGGTCGGGGAGCTGTTTTTT
CASSPRVGELFF
>TRBV5-1|TRBD2|TRBJ2-1|NA
TGCGCCAGCAGCCCCCTTTCGGGGGGGGAGTACAATGAGCAGTTCTTC
CASSPLSGGEYNEQFF
>TRBV3-1/TRBV3-2|NA|TRBJ2-7|NA
TGTGCCAGCAGCCAAATCCACTCCTACGAGCAGTACTTC
CASSQIHSYEQYF
>TRBV4-1|NA|TRBJ2-2|NA
TGCGCCAGCAGCCCCCGAGTGGTAACCGGGGAGCTGTTTTTT
CASSPRVVTGELFF
>TRBV27|TRBD1|TRBJ1-2|NA
TGTGCCAGCAGTGGGACAGGGCGCGGCTACACCTTC
CASSGTGRGYTF
>TRBV24-1|NA|TRBJ2-2|NA
TGTGCCACCAGTGTCACACCGCAGGGGAGAGGCGGGGAGCTGTTTTTT
CATSVTPQGRGGELFF
>TRBV19|NA|TRBJ1-2|NA
TGTGCCAGTAGTATATCCTACGCACAGGCGATCTATGGCTACACCTTC
CASSISYAQAIYGYTF
>TRBV29-1|NA|TRBJ2-3|NA
TGCAGCGTTGATGCAGGATTACCAGATACGCAGTATTTT
CSVDAGLPDTQYF
>TRBV10-3|TRBD2|TRBJ2-1|NA
TGTGCCACCGTAAATACAGGGGCTAGCGGGAACAATGAGCAGTTCTTC
CATVNTGASGNNEQFF
>TRBV19|NA|TRBJ2-5|NA
TGTGCCAGTAGTATAGATCTGAGGGGGGGGCAAGAGACCCAGTACTTC
CASSIDLRGGQETQYF
>TRBV28|NA|TRBJ2-5|NA
TGTGCCAGCAGTTCAAACAGGGTCTGGTTGTTAGAGACCCAGTACTTC
CASSSNRVWLLETQYF
>TRBV6-5|NA|TRBJ2-7|NA
TGTGCCAGCTCCACAGGTTCCTACGAGCAGTACTTC
CASSTGSYEQYF
>TRBV7-9|NA|TRBJ2-7|NA
TGTGCAATAAGTGGGAGGGGGGACTACGAGCAGTACTTC
CAISGRGDYEQYF
>TRBV19|NA|TRBJ1-1|NA
TGTGCCAGTAGTATAGTTGGTGAGGCCACTGAAGCTTTCTTT
CASSIVGEATEAFF